This is a list of T cell receptor beta chains from one sample in a study of cytomegalovirus exposure and HLA in healthy donors. Profiled with immunoSEQ multiplex PCR; TCRdb holds only in-frame clones, not every one. Of some 200,000 clones detected, over 65% appear once; the ten largest clones hold around 2.8%. Source material: PBMCs. All receptors derive from a woman in her fifties or sixties in good health and CMV-seropositive. Each CDR3 is given with its conserved first and last residue. Fields, in order: J gene, clone size, V gene, D gene, CDR3 DNA, CDR3 protein. A D gene is named only where the DNA matches it firmly. Expanded clones are given a class, and other clones once, few, many or no size at all.

TRBJ1-2 | few | TRBV28 | NA | TGTGCCAGCACGGGCGGGGGTTGGGACTATGGCTACACCTTC | CASTGGGWDYGYTF
TRBJ1-2 | NA | TRBV28 | NA | TGTGCCAGCAGATCAACAGGACAGCCTAACTATGGCTACACCTTC | CASRSTGQPNYGYTF
TRBJ2-7 | NA | TRBV28 | TRBD1 | TGTGCCAGCAGTCCCGGACAGGGTGACGAGCAGTACTTC | CASSPGQGDEQYF
TRBJ2-2 | NA | TRBV5-1 | TRBD2 | TGCGCCAGCAGCCGCCGTTGGACTAGCGGGAGTATAAGAACCGGGGAGCTGTTTTTT | CASSRRWTSGSIRTGELFF
TRBJ2-5 | once | TRBV9 | NA | TGTGCCAGCAGCGTAGTCCCCCGGGGGGAGACCCAGTACTTC | CASSVVPRGETQYF
TRBJ2-6 | once | TRBV5-5 | NA | TGTGCCAGCAGCTTGGACAGGAACTTTGCCAACGTCCTGACTTTC | CASSLDRNFANVLTF
TRBJ1-1 | few | TRBV19 | NA | TGTGCCAGTAGTACTGGGAGGGAATGGGAAGGCACTGAAGCTTTCTTT | CASSTGREWEGTEAFF
TRBJ2-7 | NA | TRBV5-4 | NA | TGTGCCAGCACGCCGGACATGGGGAACTACGAGCAGTACTTC | CASTPDMGNYEQYF
TRBJ2-7 | NA | TRBV2 | NA | TGTGCCAGCAGCTACACTAGTTCCGAGCAGTACTTC | CASSYTSSEQYF
TRBJ2-1 | NA | TRBV7-8 | TRBD1 | TGTGCCAGCCGGCGGGACAGGGCCTCAAATGAGCAGTTCTTC | CASRRDRASNEQFF
TRBJ1-2 | NA | TRBV28 | NA | TGTGCCAGCAGTTTATTATCCACAGCTAACTATGGCTACACCTTC | CASSLLSTANYGYTF
TRBJ2-7 | NA | TRBV6-5 | NA | TGTGCCAGCAGGAGGCGGGCGGAATACGAGCAGTACTTC | CASRRRAEYEQYF
TRBJ1-5 | NA | TRBV28 | NA | TGTGCCAGCAGTTTAAGTCCGGGAGTTGGAGCCAATCAGCCCCAGCATTTT | CASSLSPGVGANQPQHF
TRBJ2-1 | NA | TRBV7-8 | NA | TGTGCCAGCAAGGGACTCAACTCCTACAATGAGCAGTTCTTC | CASKGLNSYNEQFF
TRBJ2-7 | NA | TRBV6-5 | TRBD1 | TGTGCCAGCAGTTACTTACAGGGGGCCAACGAGCAGTACTTC | CASSYLQGANEQYF
TRBJ1-3 | NA | TRBV5-4 | NA | TGTGCCAGCAGCTTGGATGTGACAGCCGGAAACACCATATATTTT | CASSLDVTAGNTIYF
TRBJ2-5 | NA | TRBV5-1 | TRBD2 | TGCGCCAGCAAACGACTAGCGGGGGACGAGACCCAGTACTTC | CASKRLAGDETQYF
TRBJ2-7 | NA | TRBV9 | NA | TGTGCCAGCAGCGTAGCTCCAGGGGACGAGCAGTACTTC | CASSVAPGDEQYF
TRBJ1-2 | NA | TRBV27 | NA | TGTGCCAGCACTAATCTCGGTTGGGGCTACACCTTC | CASTNLGWGYTF
TRBJ2-3 | NA | TRBV7-8 | NA | TGTGCCAGCAGCTCCACGGGGGCAGATACGCAGTATTTT | CASSSTGADTQYF
TRBJ2-3 | NA | TRBV6-1 | NA | TGTGCCAGCTCCGGGGGAAGGACAGATACGCAGTATTTT | CASSGGRTDTQYF
TRBJ1-1 | few | TRBV6-5 | NA | TGTGCCAGCAGTTACAATGGCAGGGTTGGTGAAGCTTTCTTT | CASSYNGRVGEAFF
TRBJ1-1 | NA | TRBV27 | TRBD1 | TGTGCCAGCAGTAGGACAGGGGGCAACACTGAAGCTTTCTTT | CASSRTGGNTEAFF